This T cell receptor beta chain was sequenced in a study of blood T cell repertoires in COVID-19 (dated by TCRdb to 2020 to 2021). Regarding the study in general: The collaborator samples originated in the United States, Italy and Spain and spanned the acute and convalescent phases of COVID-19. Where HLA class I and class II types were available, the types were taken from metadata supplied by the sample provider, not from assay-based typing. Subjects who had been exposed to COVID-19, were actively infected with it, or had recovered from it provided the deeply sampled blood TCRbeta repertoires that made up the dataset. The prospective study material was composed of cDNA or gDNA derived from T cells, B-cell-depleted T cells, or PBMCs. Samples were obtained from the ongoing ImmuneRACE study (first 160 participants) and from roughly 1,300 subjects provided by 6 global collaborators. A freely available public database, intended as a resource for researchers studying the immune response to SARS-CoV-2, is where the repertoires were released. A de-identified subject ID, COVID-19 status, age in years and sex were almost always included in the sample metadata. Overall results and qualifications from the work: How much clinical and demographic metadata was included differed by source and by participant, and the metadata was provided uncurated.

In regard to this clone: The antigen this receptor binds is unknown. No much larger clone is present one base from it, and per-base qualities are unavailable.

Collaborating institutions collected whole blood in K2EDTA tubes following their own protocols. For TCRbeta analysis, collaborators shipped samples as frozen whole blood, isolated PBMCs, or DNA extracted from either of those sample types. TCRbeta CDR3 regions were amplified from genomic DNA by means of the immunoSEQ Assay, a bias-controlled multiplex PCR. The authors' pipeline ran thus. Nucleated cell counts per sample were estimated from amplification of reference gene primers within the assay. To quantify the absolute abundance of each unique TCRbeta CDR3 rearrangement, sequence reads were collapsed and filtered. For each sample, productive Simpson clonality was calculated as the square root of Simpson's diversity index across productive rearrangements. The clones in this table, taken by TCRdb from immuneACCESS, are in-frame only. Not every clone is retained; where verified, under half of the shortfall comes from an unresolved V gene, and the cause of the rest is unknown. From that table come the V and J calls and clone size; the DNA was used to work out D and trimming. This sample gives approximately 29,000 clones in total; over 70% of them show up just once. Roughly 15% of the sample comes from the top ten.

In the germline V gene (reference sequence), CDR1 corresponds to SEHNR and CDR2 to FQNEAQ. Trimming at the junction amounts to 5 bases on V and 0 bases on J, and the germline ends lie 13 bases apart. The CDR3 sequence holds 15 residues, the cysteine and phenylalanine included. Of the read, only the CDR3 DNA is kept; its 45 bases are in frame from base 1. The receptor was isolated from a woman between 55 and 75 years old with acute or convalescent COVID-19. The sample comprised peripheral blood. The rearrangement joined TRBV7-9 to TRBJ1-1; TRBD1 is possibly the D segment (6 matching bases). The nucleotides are TGTGCCAGCAGCCCAGGACAGAAAATGAACACTGAAGCTTTCTTT. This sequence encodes CASSPGQKMNTEAFF.